This T cell receptor beta chain was identified during a study of shared clonotypes between healthy human individuals. The overall study: Each donor's CD4 naive and CD4 memory cells filled three plates apiece, CD8 naive two, and CD8 memory one.

CDR3 length: 14 residues. CDR1 and CDR2 from the germline V gene are SGHAT and FQNNGV. V lost 8 bases, J lost 4 bases, and 10 bases stayed unmatched. The repertoire was sequenced with immunoSEQ multiplex PCR; TCRdb's copy has only in-frame clones and lacks some. The data contain over 800,000 clones, approximately 92% of them singletons. This clone was observed a handful of times. CD45RO negativity and positive selection for CCR7 defined naive CD8 cells, a population that excluded terminally differentiated effector memory CD45RA+ cells. The clonotype originates from a man younger than 40 in good health. Material: naive CD8+ T cells sorted from blood. The V call is TRBV11-2, the J call TRBJ1-1; TRBD1 matches at 7 bases. DNA of the CDR3: TGTGCCAGCTCGGAGGGGGCTGTAAGCACTGAAGCTTTCTTT. Its protein product is CASSEGAVSTEAFF.